Listed here are 17 T cell receptor beta chains from one sample, sequenced in a study of T cell responses to AZD1222 COVID-19 vaccine. TCRdb's copy holds only in-frame clones and misses some; the assay was immunoSEQ multiplex PCR. The sample lists 250,000 to 300,000 clones, 94% occurring once. Here the sequenced sample was peripheral blood, taken 28 days after the second AZD1222 dose. These receptors all come from an adult who received the AZD1222 COVID-19 vaccine.

Of note for this clone: A single base separates this from a much larger clone, so it may be a read error. The rearrangement links TRBV11-1 to TRBJ2-6; no clear D. CDR1 is SGHAT and CDR2 is FQDESV in the germline V gene (reference sequence). CDR3 length: 14 residues. V shed 3 bases and J shed 0 bases, with 3 bases lying between them. CDR3 nucleotides: TGTGCCAGCAGCTTGATCTCTGGGGCCAACGTCCTGACTTTC. As protein: CASSLISGANVLTF.

The rearrangement links TRBV30 to TRBJ1-2; D possibly corresponds to TRBD1 (6 bases). V dropped 7 bases and J dropped 8 bases, with 17 bases sitting between them. This CDR3 is 12 amino acids long. Germline V lookup: CDR1 GTSNPN, CDR2 SVGIG (reference sequence). The chain's CDR3 is CASYQGSLGYTF. The CDR3 DNA reads as TGTGCCTCATATCAGGGGAGTTTGGGCTACACCTTC.

About this clone itself: Other DNA sequences in the same sample also yield this CDR3. This sequence joins TRBV30 and TRBJ1-5, with 10 bases that match TRBD1. CDR1 is GTSNPN and CDR2 is SVGIG in the germline V gene (reference sequence). Unmatched junction bases numbered 14, after V lost 2 bases and J lost 1 base. The CDR3 is made up of 19 amino acids. DNA for the CDR3: TGTGCCTGGAGTTTCCCCCGGGACAGGGGATTAGGAAGCAATCAGCCCCAGCATTTT. This sequence encodes CAWSFPRDRGLGSNQPQHF.

V and J are TRBV19 and TRBJ1-3; D gene ambiguous. V lost 7 bases, J lost 2 bases, and 21 bases lay in between. Germline values: CDR1 LNHDA, CDR2 SQIVND (reference sequence). The CDR3 is made up of 17 amino acids. The CDR3 DNA sequence: TGTGCCAGTAAGACCCTTGGGCCATTTAGCCCTGGAAACACCATATATTTT. Translating it yields CASKTLGPFSPGNTIYF.

V gene TRBV7-9 combines with J gene TRBJ2-7, with 7 bases matching TRBD1. The V segment lost 5 bases and the J segment 1 base; nucleotides outside the gene matches: 5. Germline V gene lookup returns CDR1 SEHNR and CDR2 FQNEAQ (reference sequence). The CDR3 loop spans 14 amino acids. This chain's CDR3 is CASSPTGASYEQYF. DNA of the CDR3: TGTGCCAGCAGCCCTACAGGGGCGTCCTACGAGCAGTACTTC.

The chain has TRBV3-1 (or the pseudogene TRBV3-2) and TRBJ2-1, with D possibly TRBD2 on 6 matching bases. This CDR3 has 16 residues. CDR1 LGHDT and CDR2 YNNKEL come from the germline V gene (reference sequence). V shed 0 bases and J shed 3 bases, with 12 bases lying between them. CDR3 in DNA: TGTGCCAGCAGCCAAGAGGGGGAGCGGGTCTACAATGAGCAGTTCTTC. The encoded protein is CASSQEGERVYNEQFF.

As for this clone: Other nucleotide sequences from this sample produce the same CDR3. The J gene is TRBJ1-5, the V gene TRBV12-3 or TRBV12-4; 8 bases map to TRBD1. The CDR3 has 13 amino acids. V was clipped by 3 bases and J by 5 bases; unmatched bases: 0. The CDR3 DNA sequence: TGTGCCAGCAGTTTGACAGGGGATCAGCCCCAGCATTTT. Translating it yields CASSLTGDQPQHF.

The V call is TRBV7-2, the J call TRBJ2-3; no clear D gene. The germline V and J ends were trimmed by 5 bases and 5 bases, with 11 bases remaining between them. This CDR3 is 13 amino acids long. Germline CDR1 SGHTA, CDR2 FQGNSA. For the CDR3, the DNA is TGTGCCAGCAGCGAGGAAAGACTAGATACGCAGTATTTT. It encodes CASSEERLDTQYF. The full variable domain, completed using reference TRBV7-2 and TRBJ2-3, is GAGVSQSPSNKVTEKGKDVELRCDPISGHTALYWYRQSLGQGLEFLIYFQGNSAPDKSGLPSDRFSAERTGGSVSTLTIQRTQQEDSAVYLCASSEERLDTQYFGPGTRLTVL.

This clone was detected once. This rearrangement joins TRBV3-1 (or the pseudogene TRBV3-2) to TRBJ2-7, with 10 positions matching TRBD2. V lost 6 bases and J lost 2; bases outside the gene matches: 7. The CDR3 consists of 15 residues. Germline-derived CDR1 and CDR2 are LGHDT and YNNKEL (reference sequence). CDR3 bases: TGTGCCAGCAGTCGAAGCGGGGGGGATACCTACGAGCAGTACTTC. It encodes CASSRSGGDTYEQYF.

The sample holds one count of this clone. The chain uses TRBV5-1 and TRBJ2-1; 11 nucleotides agree with TRBD2. From germline, CDR1 is SGHRS and CDR2 YFSETQ. With V trimmed by 4 bases and J by 2 bases, 8 bases remained unmatched. CDR3 length: 17 amino acids. The CDR3 region is CASSQISSGGPYNEQFF. In DNA, the CDR3 is TGCGCCAGCAGCCAAATTTCTAGCGGGGGGCCCTACAATGAGCAGTTCTTC.

This clone showed up just once. The chain couples TRBV4-3 to TRBJ2-1, with 13 positions matching TRBD2. V gave up 2 bases and J gave up 16 bases; unmatched junction bases: 11. The CDR3 loop spans 15 amino acids. The germline V gene has CDR1 LGHNA and CDR2 YSLEER. CDR3 sequence (DNA): TGCGCCAGCAGCCAACGACGCGGACTAGCGGGAGCCGAATTCTTC. This translates into CASSQRRGLAGAEFF.

This clone was seen just once. The V call is TRBV10-3, the J call TRBJ2-7; 9 bases map to TRBD1. The CDR3 contains 15 residues. J was trimmed by 6 bases and V by 8 bases; bases with no gene match: 14. CDR1 ENHRY and CDR2 SYGVKD come from the germline V gene. This CDR3 reads CAIGDRASSGTEQYF. Written as DNA, the CDR3 is TGTGCCATCGGGGACAGGGCATCTAGCGGAACCGAGCAGTACTTC.

The chain links TRBV9 to TRBJ1-3, with D possibly TRBD1 on 5 matching bases. Germline V gene lookup returns CDR1 SGDLS and CDR2 YYNGEE. The V end was cut by 0 bases, the J end by 4 bases, with 11 bases between. The CDR3 has 15 residues. This chain's CDR3 is CASSVVAGQGNTIYF. The CDR3 DNA reads TGTGCCAGCAGCGTAGTGGCAGGGCAAGGAAACACCATATATTTT.

The rearrangement joins TRBV5-1 to TRBJ2-7; TRBD1 agrees at 10 bases. This CDR3 is built from 17 residues. Germline CDR1 is SGHRS and CDR2 is YFSETQ. V lost 0 bases, J lost 2 bases, and 8 bases stayed unmatched. The CDR3 nucleotides are TGCGCCAGCAGCTTGGCCCCGCCGGGACAGGGGACCTACGAGCAGTACTTC. It specifies CASSLAPPGQGTYEQYF.

This chain connects TRBV6-1 to TRBJ2-3, with unresolved D. V lost 3 bases to trimming and J lost 6 bases, with 4 bases between them. Germline V gene lookup returns CDR1 MNHNS and CDR2 SASEGT. This CDR3 is built from 11 residues. The CDR3 region is CASSEGDTQYF. The DNA of the CDR3 is TGTGCCAGCAGTGAGGGGGATACGCAGTATTTT.

This rearrangement joins TRBV7-6 to TRBJ1-6, with no clear D. The V gene's germline CDR1 is SGHVS and CDR2 FNYEAQ. The V and J ends lost 2 bases and 10 bases respectively, with 9 bases between them. The length of the CDR3 is 13 residues. The CDR3 DNA is TGTGCCAGCAGCTTACTGGCAGGCTCACCCCTCCACTTT. Translation gives CASSLLAGSPLHF.

The chain joins TRBV7-2 to TRBJ2-7; D gene uncertain. There are 13 residues in the CDR3. The V end was cut by 0 bases, the J end by 2 bases, with 5 bases between. Germline V gene lookup returns CDR1 SGHTA and CDR2 FQGNSA. CDR3 in amino acids: CASSLARTYEQYF. In DNA form, the CDR3 reads TGTGCCAGCAGCTTAGCGCGAACCTACGAGCAGTACTTC.